The 21 T cell receptor beta chains reported below all come from one sample, sequenced in a study of blood T cell repertoires in COVID-19. Sequencing used immunoSEQ multiplex PCR; TCRdb keeps in-frame clones, though not all of them. The profile shows over 150,000 clones, 75% to 90% of them singletons. The sequenced material came from PBMCs or T cells enriched from blood (not recorded which). These receptors all stem from a woman aged 60-75 years who had recovered from COVID-19.

This sequence joins TRBV5-1 and TRBJ2-7; TRBD2 aligns across 12 bases. The CDR3 sequence is 21 residues long. V lost 3 bases, J lost 2 bases, and 21 bases stayed unmatched. Germline V gives CDR1 SGHRS, CDR2 YFSETQ. CDR3 protein: CASSWKRTMTSGGQKTYEQYF. In nucleotides, the CDR3 is TGCGCCAGCAGCTGGAAACGAACCATGACTAGCGGGGGCCAAAAAACCTACGAGCAGTACTTC. Full variable domain (missing parts from reference TRBV5-1 and TRBJ2-7): KAGVTQTPRYLIKTRGQQVTLSCSPISGHRSVSWYQQTPGQGLQFLFEYFSETQRNKGNFPGRFSGRQFSNSRSEMNVSTLELGDSALYLCASSWKRTMTSGGQKTYEQYFGPGTRLTVT.

The V and J genes are TRBV6-5 and TRBJ1-6, with 7 bases matching TRBD1. This CDR3 is built from 14 residues. Germline V CDR1 and CDR2: MNHEY, SVGAGI. V lost 2 bases and J lost 5; bases outside the gene matches: 0. The CDR3 DNA reads as TGTGCCAGCAGTTACACAGGGGATAATTCACCCCTCCACTTT. Translating gives CASSYTGDNSPLHF.

The table lists this clone with a few counts. This rearrangement joins TRBV18 to TRBJ1-4; perhaps TRBD1 as D (5 bases). The CDR3 has 15 residues. V shed 2 bases and J shed 4 bases, with 11 bases lying between them. Germline V gene lookup returns CDR1 KGHSH and CDR2 LQKENI. The CDR3 region is CASSPSGNLNEKLFF. Here the CDR3 DNA reads TGTGCCAGCTCACCATCAGGGAACCTTAATGAAAAACTGTTTTTT.

V and J are TRBV7-4 and TRBJ2-1, with a tentative D call TRBD1 (5 bases). V lost 7 bases and J lost 0, with 19 bases in between. Germline-derived CDR1 and CDR2 are SGHVT and SQSDAQ. The CDR3 is 17 residues long. The CDR3 protein is CASTNHHPGCSYNEQFF. DNA of the CDR3: TGTGCCAGCACCAACCACCACCCAGGGTGCTCCTACAATGAGCAGTTCTTC.

The chain employs TRBV6-5 and TRBJ2-7, with 9 bases lining up with TRBD1. Per the germline V gene, CDR1 is MNHEY and CDR2 is SVGAGI. The CDR3 totals 15 residues. The J segment lost 5 bases and the V segment lost 6 bases, leaving 11 bases of the junction unmatched. The CDR3: CASRRIDRGWDEQYF. The CDR3 nucleotides read TGTGCCAGCAGAAGAATCGACAGGGGGTGGGACGAGCAGTACTTC.

This chain links TRBV19 with TRBJ2-2; 14 nucleotides align to TRBD2. The CDR3 is made up of 19 amino acids. CDR1 and CDR2 (germline): LNHDA, SQIVND (reference sequence). The J segment lost 3 bases and the V segment lost 5 bases, leaving 11 bases of the junction unmatched. In nucleotides, the CDR3 is TGTGCCAGTAGTGCCCCCCAGGGACTAGCGGGGGCCTACACCGGGGAGCTGTTTTTT. This codes for CASSAPQGLAGAYTGELFF.

The V gene is TRBV5-4, the J gene TRBJ1-4; tentatively, D is TRBD1 (5 bases). V lost 2 bases and J 3 bases, leaving 8 bases between the germline ends. This CDR3 spans 14 amino acids. In germline, CDR1 is SGHNT, CDR2 YYREEE (reference sequence). CDR3 sequence: CASSLGVSNEKLFF. Written as DNA, the CDR3 is TGTGCCAGCAGCTTAGGGGTGTCTAATGAAAAACTGTTTTTT.

V is TRBV30 and J is TRBJ1-1; 7 positions agree with TRBD1. There are 13 residues in the CDR3. Germline CDR1 is GTSNPN and CDR2 is SVGIG (reference sequence). Losses at the gene ends were 3 bases for V and 7 bases for J; bases not matched to a gene: 8. The CDR3: CAWRTQGKSEAFF. DNA of the CDR3: TGTGCCTGGAGAACACAGGGGAAGAGTGAAGCTTTCTTT.

The chain joins TRBV9 to TRBJ1-1; 9 nucleotides line up with TRBD1. CDR1 and CDR2 (germline): SGDLS, YYNGEE. V lost 3 bases, J lost 8 bases, and 2 bases stayed unmatched. The CDR3 runs 12 residues. The CDR3 DNA is TGTGCCAGCAGCGAGGGACAGGGAGAAGCTTTCTTT. Encoded protein: CASSEGQGEAFF.

This clone was detected only a few times. The V call is TRBV5-1, the J call TRBJ1-1; the D is unclear. Germline V lookup: CDR1 SGHRS, CDR2 YFSETQ. This CDR3 is built from 15 residues. Deletions cut 2 bases from V and 4 bases from J, with 15 bases between. The CDR3 here is CASSFAATTGTEAFF. The CDR3, as DNA: TGCGCCAGCAGCTTTGCCGCGACTACGGGCACTGAAGCTTTCTTT.

This clone appeared a single time. V is TRBV19 and J is TRBJ2-7; possibly TRBD2 for D (6 bases). CDR1 and CDR2 (germline): LNHDA, SQIVND (reference sequence). The germline V and J ends were trimmed by 4 bases and 2 bases, with 12 bases remaining between them. CDR3 size: 14 residues. The CDR3 spells CASSKGLVAYEQYF. The CDR3, as DNA: TGTGCCAGTAGTAAGGGACTCGTAGCCTACGAGCAGTACTTC.

This rearrangement joins TRBV18 to TRBJ2-7; no clear D. The ends were cut back, 0 bases at V and 3 bases at J, with 9 bases in the middle. From germline, CDR1 is KGHSH and CDR2 LQKENI. The CDR3 covers 14 residues. The CDR3 is CASSPPGDRYEQYF. Written as DNA, the CDR3 is TGTGCCAGCTCACCACCGGGCGATCGCTACGAGCAGTACTTC.

The genes are TRBV7-2 and TRBJ1-1, with TRBD1 matching 11 bases. CDR3 length equals 13 residues. The ends lost 0 bases at V and 11 bases at J; junction bases unmatched: 2. Germline-derived CDR1 and CDR2 are SGHTA and FQGNSA. CDR3 amino acids: CASSLARDRGAFF. CDR3 coding DNA: TGTGCCAGCAGCTTAGCCCGGGACAGGGGGGCTTTCTTT.

In regard to this clone: Distinct nucleotide sequences in the sample also encode this CDR3. V and J are TRBV5-6 and TRBJ2-2; the match to TRBD1 covers 7 bases. The CDR3 loop spans 15 amino acids. From germline, CDR1 is SGHDT and CDR2 YYEEEE. Germline trimming cut 4 bases from V and 3 bases from J; bases unmatched to any gene: 6. CDR3 loop: CASSRQGADTGELFF. CDR3 DNA: TGTGCCAGCAGCCGACAGGGTGCGGACACCGGGGAGCTGTTTTTT.

The chain employs TRBV7-2 and TRBJ2-2, with D possibly being TRBD2 (6 bases). Trimming removed 5 bases from V and 7 bases from J, with 20 bases in between. Germline CDR1 is SGHTA and CDR2 is FQGNSA. The CDR3 extends over 16 amino acids. This CDR3 is CASSPPGDRIGGELFF. In DNA, the CDR3 is TGTGCCAGCAGCCCCCCGGGGGATCGGATCGGCGGGGAGCTGTTTTTT.

The sample holds a few counts of this clone. V and J are TRBV18 and TRBJ1-5; 11 bases match TRBD1. With 6 bases clipped from V and 6 bases from J, the junction kept 10 bases outside the gene matches. Per germline, CDR1 KGHSH and CDR2 LQKENI. CDR3 length: 16 amino acids. CDR3 region: CASSVGRTGGGQPQHF. CDR3 coding DNA: TGTGCCAGCTCTGTCGGCCGGACAGGGGGCGGTCAGCCCCAGCATTTT.

The chain employs TRBV9 and TRBJ2-6, with TRBD2 identical over 15 bases. J lost 3 bases, V lost 3 bases, and 7 bases had no gene match. CDR1 is SGDLS and CDR2 is YYNGEE in the germline V gene. The CDR3 runs 19 residues. CDR3 coding DNA: TGTGCCAGCAGCGCGCCGGGACTAGCGGGGGGTGTTGGGGCCAACGTCCTGACTTTC. This codes for CASSAPGLAGGVGANVLTF.

The V and J genes are TRBV18 and TRBJ1-5; D remains unclear. Germline lookup yields CDR1 KGHSH and CDR2 LQKENI. Between the trimmed V and J ends, which lost 5 bases and 4 bases, there was a span of 9 bases. The CDR3 loop spans 13 amino acids. CDR3 nucleotides: TGTGCCAGCTCAACAGACAAGAATCAGCCCCAGCATTTT. This codes for CASSTDKNQPQHF.

The genes are TRBV11-2 and TRBJ1-1; tentatively, D is TRBD1 (6 bases). Germline values: CDR1 SGHAT, CDR2 FQNNGV. V dropped 4 bases and J dropped 7 bases, with 22 bases sitting between them. There are 16 residues in the CDR3. DNA of the CDR3: TGTGCCAGCAGCTACGGACAGTGGGATGGTATGGGTGAAGCTTTCTTT. It translates to CASSYGQWDGMGEAFF. Looking up the rest from reference TRBV11-2 and TRBJ1-1 gives the full variable domain: EAGVAQSPRYKIIEKRQSVAFWCNPISGHATLYWYQQILGQGPKLLIQFQNNGVVDDSQLPKDRFSAERLKGVDSTLKIQPAKLEDSAVYLCASSYGQWDGMGEAFFGQGTRLTVV.

The V and J genes are TRBV5-8 and TRBJ2-7; tentative D call: TRBD1 (6 bases). This CDR3 comprises 16 residues. Germline CDR1 reads SGHTS; CDR2 reads YDEGEE. V lost 3 bases to trimming and J lost 6 bases, with 22 bases between them. Here the CDR3 reads CASSYRVGALWGEQYF. CDR3 in DNA: TGTGCCAGCAGCTACCGGGTGGGGGCTTTGTGGGGCGAGCAGTACTTC.

The CDR3 DNA sequence: TGTGCCAGCAGCTTTCAGGAGGACACTGAAGCTTTCTTT. Protein sequence: CASSFQEDTEAFF. This chain joins TRBV5-5 and TRBJ1-1; D is uncertain. This CDR3 has 13 residues. CDR1 and CDR2 (germline): SGHKS, YYEKEE (reference sequence). V shed 2 bases and J shed 3 bases, with 8 bases lying between them.